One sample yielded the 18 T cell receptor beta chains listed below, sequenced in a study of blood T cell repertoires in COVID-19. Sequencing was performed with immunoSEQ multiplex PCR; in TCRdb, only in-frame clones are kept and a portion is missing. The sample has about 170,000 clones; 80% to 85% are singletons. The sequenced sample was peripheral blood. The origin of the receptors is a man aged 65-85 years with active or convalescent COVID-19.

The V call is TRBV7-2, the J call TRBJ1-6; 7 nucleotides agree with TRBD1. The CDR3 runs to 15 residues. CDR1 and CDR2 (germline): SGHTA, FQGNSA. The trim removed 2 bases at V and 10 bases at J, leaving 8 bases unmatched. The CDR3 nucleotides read TGTGCCAGCAGCTTAAGCCCGGGACAGAGGTCACCCCTCCACTTT. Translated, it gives CASSLSPGQRSPLHF. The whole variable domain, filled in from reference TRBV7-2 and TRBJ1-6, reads GAGVSQSPSNKVTEKGKDVELRCDPISGHTALYWYRQSLGQGLEFLIYFQGNSAPDKSGLPSDRFSAERTGGSVSTLTIQRTQQEDSAVYLCASSLSPGQRSPLHFGNGTRLTVT.

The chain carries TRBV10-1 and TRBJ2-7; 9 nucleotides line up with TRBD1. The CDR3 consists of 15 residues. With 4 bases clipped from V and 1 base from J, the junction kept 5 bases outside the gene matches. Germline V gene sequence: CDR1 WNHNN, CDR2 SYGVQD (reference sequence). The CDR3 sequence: CASSVRQGVSYEQYF. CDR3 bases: TGCGCCAGCAGTGTCCGACAGGGGGTTTCCTACGAGCAGTACTTC.

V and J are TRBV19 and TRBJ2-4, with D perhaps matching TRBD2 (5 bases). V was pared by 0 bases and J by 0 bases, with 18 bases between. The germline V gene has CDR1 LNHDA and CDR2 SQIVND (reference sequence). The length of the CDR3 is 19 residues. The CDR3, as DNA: TGTGCCAGTAGTATAGACTCGGGGTTGAGGGAGCTAGCCAAAAACATTCAGTACTTC. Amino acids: CASSIDSGLRELAKNIQYF.

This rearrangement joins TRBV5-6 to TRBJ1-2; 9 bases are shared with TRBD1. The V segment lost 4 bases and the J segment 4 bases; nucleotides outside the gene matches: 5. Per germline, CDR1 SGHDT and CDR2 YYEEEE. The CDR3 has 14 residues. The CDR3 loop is CASSVGDRVYGYTF. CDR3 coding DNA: TGTGCCAGCAGCGTGGGGGACAGGGTCTATGGCTACACCTTC.

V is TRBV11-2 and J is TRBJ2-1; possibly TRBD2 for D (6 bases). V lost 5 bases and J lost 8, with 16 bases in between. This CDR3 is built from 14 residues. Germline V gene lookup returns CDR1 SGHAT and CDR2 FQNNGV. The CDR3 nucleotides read TGTGCCAGCAGCCCAGAACTAGCTAGCGATGAGCAGTTCTTC. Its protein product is CASSPELASDEQFF.

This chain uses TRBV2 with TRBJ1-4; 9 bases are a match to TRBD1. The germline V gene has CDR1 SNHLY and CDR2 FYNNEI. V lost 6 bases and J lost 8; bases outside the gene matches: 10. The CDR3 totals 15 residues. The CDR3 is CASRPEGQGGEKLFF. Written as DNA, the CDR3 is TGTGCCAGCAGGCCGGAGGGACAGGGTGGGGAAAAACTGTTTTTT.

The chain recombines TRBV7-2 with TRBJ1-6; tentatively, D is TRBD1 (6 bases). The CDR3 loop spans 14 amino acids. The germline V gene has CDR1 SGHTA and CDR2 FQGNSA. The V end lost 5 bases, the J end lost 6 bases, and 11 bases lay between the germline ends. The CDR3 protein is CASSPQGINSPLHF. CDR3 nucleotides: TGTGCCAGCAGCCCACAGGGAATTAATTCACCCCTCCACTTT.

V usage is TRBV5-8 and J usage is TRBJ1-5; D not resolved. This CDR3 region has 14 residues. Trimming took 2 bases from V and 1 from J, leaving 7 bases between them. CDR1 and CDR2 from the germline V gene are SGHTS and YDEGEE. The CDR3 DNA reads TGTGCCAGCAGCTTTGGCCAAAGCAATCAGCCCCAGCATTTT. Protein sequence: CASSFGQSNQPQHF.

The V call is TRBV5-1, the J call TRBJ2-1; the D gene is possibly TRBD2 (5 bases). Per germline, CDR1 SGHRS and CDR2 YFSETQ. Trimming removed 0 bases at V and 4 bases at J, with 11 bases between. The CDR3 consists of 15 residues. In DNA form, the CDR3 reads TGCGCCAGCAGCTTGGCGGCAGCGGAATACAATGAGCAGTTCTTC. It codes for CASSLAAAEYNEQFF.

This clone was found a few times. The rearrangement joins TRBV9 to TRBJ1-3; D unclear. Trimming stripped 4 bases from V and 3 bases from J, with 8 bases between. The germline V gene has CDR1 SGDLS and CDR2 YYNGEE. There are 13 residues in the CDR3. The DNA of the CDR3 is TGTGCCAGCAGCCTTCAGGATGGAAACACCATATATTTT. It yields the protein CASSLQDGNTIYF.

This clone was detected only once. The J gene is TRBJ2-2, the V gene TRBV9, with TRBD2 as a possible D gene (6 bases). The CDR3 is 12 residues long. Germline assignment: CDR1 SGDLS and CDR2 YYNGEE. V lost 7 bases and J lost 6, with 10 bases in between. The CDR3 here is CASGRRAGELFF. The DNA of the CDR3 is TGTGCCAGCGGGAGGCGGGCCGGGGAGCTGTTTTTT.

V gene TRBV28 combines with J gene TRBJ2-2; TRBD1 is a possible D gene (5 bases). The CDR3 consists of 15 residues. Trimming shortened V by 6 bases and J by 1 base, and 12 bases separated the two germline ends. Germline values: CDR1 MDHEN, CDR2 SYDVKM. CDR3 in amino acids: CASRGADLNTGELFF. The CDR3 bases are TGTGCCAGCAGAGGGGCGGACCTGAACACCGGGGAGCTGTTTTTT.

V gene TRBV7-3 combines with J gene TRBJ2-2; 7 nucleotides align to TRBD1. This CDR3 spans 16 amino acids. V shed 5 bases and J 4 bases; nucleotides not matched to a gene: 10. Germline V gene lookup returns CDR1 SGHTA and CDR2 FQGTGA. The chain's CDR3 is CASSPPMPGGTGELFF. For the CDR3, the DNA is TGTGCCAGCAGCCCTCCGATGCCAGGGGGCACCGGGGAGCTGTTTTTT.

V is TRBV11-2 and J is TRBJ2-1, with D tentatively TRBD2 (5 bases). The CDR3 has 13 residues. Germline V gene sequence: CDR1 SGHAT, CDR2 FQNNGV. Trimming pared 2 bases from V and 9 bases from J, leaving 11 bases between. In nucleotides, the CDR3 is TGTGCCAGCAGCTTACGAGAGAGGGTTGAGCAGTTCTTC. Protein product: CASSLRERVEQFF. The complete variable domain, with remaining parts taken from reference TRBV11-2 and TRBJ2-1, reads EAGVAQSPRYKIIEKRQSVAFWCNPISGHATLYWYQQILGQGPKLLIQFQNNGVVDDSQLPKDRFSAERLKGVDSTLKIQPAKLEDSAVYLCASSLRERVEQFFGPGTRLTVL.

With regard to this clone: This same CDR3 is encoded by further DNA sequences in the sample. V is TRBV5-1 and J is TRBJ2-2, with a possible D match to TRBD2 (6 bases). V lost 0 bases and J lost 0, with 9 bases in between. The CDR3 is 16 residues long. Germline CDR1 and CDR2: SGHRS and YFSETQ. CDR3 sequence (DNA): TGCGCCAGCAGCTTGGTTGCGGGACCGAACACCGGGGAGCTGTTTTTT. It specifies CASSLVAGPNTGELFF.

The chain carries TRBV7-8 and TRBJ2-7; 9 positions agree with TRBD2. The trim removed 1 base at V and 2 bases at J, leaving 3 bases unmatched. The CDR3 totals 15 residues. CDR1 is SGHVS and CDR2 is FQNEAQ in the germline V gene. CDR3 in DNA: TGTGCCAGCAGCTTAGAGGCGGGGGGGACCTACGAGCAGTACTTC. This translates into CASSLEAGGTYEQYF.

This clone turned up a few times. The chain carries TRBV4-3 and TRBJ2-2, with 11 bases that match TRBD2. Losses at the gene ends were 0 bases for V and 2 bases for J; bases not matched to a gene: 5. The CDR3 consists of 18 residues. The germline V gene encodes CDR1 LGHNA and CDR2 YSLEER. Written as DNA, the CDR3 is TGCGCCAGCAGCCAAGAAGTGACTAGCGGGATCAACACCGGGGAGCTGTTTTTT. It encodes CASSQEVTSGINTGELFF.

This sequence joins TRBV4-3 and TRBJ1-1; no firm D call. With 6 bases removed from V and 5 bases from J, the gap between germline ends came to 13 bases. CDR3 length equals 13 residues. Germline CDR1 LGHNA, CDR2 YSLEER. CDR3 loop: CASSFGRGTEAFF. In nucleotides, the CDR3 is TGCGCCAGCAGTTTCGGGCGGGGAACTGAAGCTTTCTTT.